This T cell receptor beta chain was captured in a study of T cells in Graves' hyperthyroidism and ophthalmopathy. General study results and limits: Through a model of 13 V-J features, ophthalmopathy was separated from stable hyperthyroidism.

No ophthalmopathy progression within 18 months constituted stable Graves' hyperthyroidism. Uncontrolled infection, other autoimmune disease, pregnancy or lactation disqualified patients from enrolment. RNA transcripts gave rise to amplified TCR beta CDR3 regions. Primed by the HTBI set, a first-round RT-PCR was run on the TCR CDR3. One entry per CDR3 protein results from TCRdb running MiXCR on the multiplex PCR reads. The data contain about 570,000 distinct CDR3 sequences, 14% of them singletons. This clonotype has ten or more counts. The target antigen is unknown. The J segment lost 3 bases and the V segment lost 1 base, leaving 8 bases of the junction unmatched. This CDR3 comprises 18 residues.

The sequenced sample consisted of blood. The source of this sequence is a woman in her thirties or forties with Graves' hyperthyroidism. The chain is built from TRBV12-3 or TRBV12-4 and TRBJ1-5, with TRBD1 matching 11 bases. Written as DNA, the CDR3 is TGTGCCAGCAGTTTAGGCCCCGGGACAGGGGGTGCCAATCAGCCCCAGCATTTT. Translating it yields CASSLGPGTGGANQPQHF.